This is a list of T cell receptor beta chains from one sample in a study of identical twins. TCRdb re-derived calls from the 5' RACE reads in MiXCR, one entry per CDR3 protein. The sample holds approximately 630,000 distinct CDR3 sequences, under 8.5% seen once. These data also featured in a second study, about yellow fever vaccine responses in identical twins.

Sequenced: PBMCs. Receptors were obtained from a woman aged 18-35 years in good health. Each CDR3 is given with its conserved first and last residue. The D gene is left open where the match is weak. Rows may omit the clone size; those that give it use once, few, many or a size class.

J gene: TRBJ2-1
CDR3 length: 14
clone size: -
V gene: TRBV7-2
D gene: -
CDR3 protein: CASSSPGEWNEQFF
CDR3 DNA: TGTGCCAGCAGCTCCCCTGGAGAATGGAATGAGCAGTTCTTC

J gene: TRBJ2-3
CDR3 length: 13
clone size: many
V gene: TRBV24-1
D gene: -
CDR3 protein: CATSEITTDTQYF
CDR3 DNA: TGTGCCACCAGTGAGATCACCACAGATACGCAGTATTTT

J gene: TRBJ2-7
CDR3 length: 13
clone size: -
V gene: TRBV20-1
D gene: -
CDR3 protein: CSARVAYAYEQYF
CDR3 DNA: TGCAGTGCTAGAGTAGCGTACGCCTACGAGCAGTACTTC

J gene: TRBJ1-4
CDR3 length: 10
clone size: many
V gene: TRBV29-1
D gene: -
CDR3 protein: CSVAVRKLFF
CDR3 DNA: TGCAGCGTGGCGGTCCGCAAACTGTTTTTT

J gene: TRBJ1-1
CDR3 length: 15
clone size: few
V gene: TRBV6-1
D gene: -
CDR3 protein: CASGRRSSMNTEAFF
CDR3 DNA: TGTGCCAGCGGCCGACGGAGCTCCATGAACACTGAAGCTTTCTTT

J gene: TRBJ1-1
CDR3 length: 18
clone size: many
V gene: TRBV2
D gene: -
CDR3 protein: CASSKTGIQALGGPEAFF
CDR3 DNA: TGTGCCAGCAGCAAAACAGGGATTCAGGCCCTCGGCGGACCTGAAGCTTTCTTT

J gene: TRBJ1-6
CDR3 length: 15
clone size: many
V gene: TRBV6-1
D gene: -
CDR3 protein: CASRGPGSNNSPLHF
CDR3 DNA: TGTGCCAGCAGGGGACCCGGATCCAATAATTCACCCCTCCACTTT

J gene: TRBJ1-4
CDR3 length: 11
clone size: many
V gene: TRBV12-3/TRBV12-4
D gene: -
CDR3 protein: CASSGWEKLFF
CDR3 DNA: TGTGCCAGCAGTGGCTGGGAAAAACTGTTTTTT

J gene: TRBJ2-3
CDR3 length: 17
clone size: few
V gene: TRBV24-1
D gene: -
CDR3 protein: CATSDPAVRPPADTQYF
CDR3 DNA: TGTGCCACCAGTGACCCTGCGGTTCGGCCCCCAGCAGATACGCAGTATTTT

J gene: TRBJ1-1
CDR3 length: 14
clone size: many
V gene: TRBV5-1
D gene: -
CDR3 protein: CASSLGQRNTEAFF
CDR3 DNA: TGCGCCAGCAGCTTGGGGCAGAGGAACACTGAAGCTTTCTTT

J gene: TRBJ2-2
CDR3 length: 15
clone size: many
V gene: TRBV5-1
D gene: -
CDR3 protein: CASSGDTTNTGELFF
CDR3 DNA: TGCGCCAGCAGCGGGGACACGACGAACACCGGGGAGCTGTTTTTT

J gene: TRBJ2-3
CDR3 length: 16
clone size: -
V gene: TRBV6-5
D gene: TRBD2
CDR3 protein: CASSYLAGGSTDTQYF
CDR3 DNA: TGTGCCAGCAGTTATCTAGCGGGGGGTTCCACAGATACGCAGTATTTT

J gene: TRBJ2-1
CDR3 length: 14
clone size: -
V gene: TRBV12-3/TRBV12-4
D gene: -
CDR3 protein: CASTHHGSSNEQFF
CDR3 DNA: TGTGCCAGCACTCATCACGGGAGTTCTAATGAGCAGTTCTTC

J gene: TRBJ1-1
CDR3 length: 14
clone size: few
V gene: TRBV19
D gene: -
CDR3 protein: CASRRPERNTEAFF
CDR3 DNA: TGTGCCAGTCGACGACCAGAGAGGAACACTGAAGCTTTCTTT

J gene: TRBJ2-3
CDR3 length: 17
clone size: -
V gene: TRBV5-1
D gene: TRBD1
CDR3 protein: CASSSAGQGTTTDTQYF
CDR3 DNA: TGCGCCAGCAGCTCCGCGGGACAGGGGACGACCACAGATACGCAGTATTTT

J gene: TRBJ1-1
CDR3 length: 14
clone size: few
V gene: TRBV3-1
D gene: -
CDR3 protein: CASSKADGNTEAFF
CDR3 DNA: TGTGCCAGCAGCAAAGCAGACGGGAACACTGAAGCTTTCTTT

J gene: TRBJ1-2
CDR3 length: 15
clone size: few
V gene: TRBV12-3/TRBV12-4
D gene: -
CDR3 protein: CASSSFLQRNYGYTF
CDR3 DNA: TGTGCCAGCAGTTCATTCCTGCAGAGGAACTATGGCTACACCTTC

J gene: TRBJ1-1
CDR3 length: 17
clone size: -
V gene: TRBV2
D gene: -
CDR3 protein: CASSGRGRIFMNTEAFF
CDR3 DNA: TGTGCCAGCAGTGGGAGGGGACGGATATTCATGAACACTGAAGCTTTCTTT

J gene: TRBJ2-6
CDR3 length: 17
clone size: many
V gene: TRBV5-1
D gene: -
CDR3 protein: CASSLSAGVSGANVLTF
CDR3 DNA: TGCGCCAGCAGCTTAAGCGCAGGGGTCTCCGGGGCCAACGTCCTGACTTTC

J gene: TRBJ1-5
CDR3 length: 12
clone size: many
V gene: TRBV7-2
D gene: -
CDR3 protein: CASGQGYQPQHF
CDR3 DNA: TGTGCCAGCGGGCAGGGGTATCAGCCCCAGCATTTT

J gene: TRBJ2-7
CDR3 length: 15
clone size: -
V gene: TRBV18
D gene: -
CDR3 protein: CASSPSWTFSYEQYF
CDR3 DNA: TGTGCCAGCTCACCTTCGTGGACTTTTTCCTACGAGCAGTACTTC

J gene: TRBJ1-2
CDR3 length: 12
clone size: -
V gene: TRBV9
D gene: -
CDR3 protein: CASSVGKEGYTF
CDR3 DNA: TGTGCCAGCAGCGTAGGAAAGGAGGGCTACACCTTC

J gene: TRBJ2-1
CDR3 length: 19
clone size: -
V gene: TRBV5-1
D gene: TRBD1
CDR3 protein: CASNSRYLGQRNSYNEQFF
CDR3 DNA: TGCGCCAGCAATTCCAGGTACCTGGGACAGCGAAACTCCTACAATGAGCAGTTCTTC

J gene: TRBJ2-5
CDR3 length: 15
clone size: -
V gene: TRBV24-1
D gene: TRBD1
CDR3 protein: CATSDPRTGQETQYF
CDR3 DNA: TGTGCCACCAGTGACCCACGGACAGGTCAAGAGACCCAGTACTTC

J gene: TRBJ2-2
CDR3 length: 15
clone size: few
V gene: TRBV20-1
D gene: TRBD1
CDR3 protein: CSARPGQVNTGELFF
CDR3 DNA: TGCAGTGCTAGGCCGGGACAGGTTAACACCGGGGAGCTGTTTTTT

J gene: TRBJ2-1
CDR3 length: 16
clone size: -
V gene: TRBV7-9
D gene: TRBD2
CDR3 protein: CASSLAGTSGNLKQFF
CDR3 DNA: TGTGCCAGCAGCTTAGCGGGGACTAGCGGGAATCTAAAGCAGTTCTTC

J gene: TRBJ1-5
CDR3 length: 15
clone size: many
V gene: TRBV7-9
D gene: -
CDR3 protein: CASSSTRDGNQPQHF
CDR3 DNA: TGTGCCAGCAGTTCGACCAGAGATGGCAATCAGCCCCAGCATTTT

J gene: TRBJ1-6
CDR3 length: 15
clone size: many
V gene: TRBV28
D gene: TRBD1
CDR3 protein: CASRSGGWDNSPLHF
CDR3 DNA: TGTGCCAGCAGATCAGGGGGCTGGGATAATTCACCCCTCCACTTT

J gene: TRBJ1-2
CDR3 length: 14
clone size: -
V gene: TRBV15
D gene: -
CDR3 protein: CATSRDRGGWGYTF
CDR3 DNA: TGTGCCACCAGCAGAGATCGAGGGGGATGGGGCTACACCTTC

J gene: TRBJ2-5
CDR3 length: 14
clone size: -
V gene: TRBV11-2
D gene: TRBD2
CDR3 protein: CASSLTSAGGTQYF
CDR3 DNA: TGTGCCAGCAGCTTGACTAGCGCCGGCGGGACCCAGTACTTC

J gene: TRBJ2-3
CDR3 length: 16
clone size: -
V gene: TRBV7-9
D gene: TRBD1
CDR3 protein: CASSSNFRGSTDTQYF
CDR3 DNA: TGTGCCAGCAGCTCAAACTTCAGGGGGAGCACAGATACGCAGTATTTT

J gene: TRBJ2-4
CDR3 length: 16
clone size: -
V gene: TRBV28
D gene: TRBD2
CDR3 protein: CASSRLAGPVRDIQYF
CDR3 DNA: TGTGCCAGCAGTCGACTAGCGGGACCGGTCAGGGACATTCAGTACTTC

J gene: TRBJ2-2
CDR3 length: 17
clone size: many
V gene: TRBV28
D gene: TRBD1
CDR3 protein: CASNSRGTGVYTGELFF
CDR3 DNA: TGTGCCAGCAACTCCCGAGGGACAGGGGTATATACCGGGGAGCTGTTTTTT

J gene: TRBJ1-5
CDR3 length: 14
clone size: few
V gene: TRBV2
D gene: -
CDR3 protein: CASTMGGVDQPQHF
CDR3 DNA: TGTGCCAGCACCATGGGGGGTGTGGATCAGCCCCAGCATTTT

J gene: TRBJ1-2
CDR3 length: 14
clone size: many
V gene: TRBV20-1
D gene: -
CDR3 protein: CSARDQGRVVGYTF
CDR3 DNA: TGCAGTGCTAGAGATCAGGGCAGGGTTGTTGGCTACACCTTC

J gene: TRBJ2-7
CDR3 length: 14
clone size: many
V gene: TRBV12-3/TRBV12-4
D gene: TRBD2
CDR3 protein: CASSRSGSAHEQYF
CDR3 DNA: TGTGCCAGCAGCCGAAGCGGGAGTGCCCACGAGCAGTACTTC

J gene: TRBJ2-3
CDR3 length: 15
clone size: many
V gene: TRBV7-6
D gene: -
CDR3 protein: CASSLGSGSTDTQYF
CDR3 DNA: TGTGCCAGCAGCTTAGGGTCGGGGAGCACAGATACGCAGTATTTT

J gene: TRBJ1-1
CDR3 length: 16
clone size: many
V gene: TRBV3-1
D gene: -
CDR3 protein: CASSQPYGTLNTEAFF
CDR3 DNA: TGTGCCAGCAGCCAACCTTATGGGACTCTAAACACTGAAGCTTTCTTT

J gene: TRBJ1-4
CDR3 length: 15
clone size: many
V gene: TRBV12-3/TRBV12-4
D gene: -
CDR3 protein: CASSVGGPGSEKLFF
CDR3 DNA: TGTGCCAGCTCGGTTGGGGGGCCTGGGAGTGAAAAACTGTTTTTT

J gene: TRBJ2-7
CDR3 length: 13
clone size: -
V gene: TRBV6-5
D gene: -
CDR3 protein: CASSWGHPYEQYF
CDR3 DNA: TGTGCCAGCAGTTGGGGTCATCCCTACGAGCAGTACTTC

J gene: TRBJ1-6
CDR3 length: 15
clone size: few
V gene: TRBV6-5
D gene: -
CDR3 protein: CASSSGRYYNSPLHF
CDR3 DNA: TGTGCCAGCAGTTCAGGACGTTACTATAATTCACCCCTCCACTTT

J gene: TRBJ2-5
CDR3 length: 16
clone size: -
V gene: TRBV18
D gene: -
CDR3 protein: CASSPPVGSDQETQYF
CDR3 DNA: TGTGCCAGCTCACCACCGGTGGGCAGCGACCAAGAGACCCAGTACTTC

J gene: TRBJ2-3
CDR3 length: 14
clone size: many
V gene: TRBV5-1
D gene: -
CDR3 protein: CASSKAESTDTQYF
CDR3 DNA: TGCGCCAGCAGCAAAGCGGAGAGCACAGATACGCAGTATTTT

J gene: TRBJ2-1
CDR3 length: 14
clone size: -
V gene: TRBV3-1
D gene: TRBD1
CDR3 protein: CASSQSDRVNEQFF
CDR3 DNA: TGTGCCAGCAGCCAATCAGACAGGGTCAATGAGCAGTTCTTC

J gene: TRBJ1-2
CDR3 length: 15
clone size: many
V gene: TRBV27
D gene: TRBD1
CDR3 protein: CASSSPGQPIGGYTF
CDR3 DNA: TGTGCCAGCAGTTCTCCGGGACAGCCGATTGGGGGCTACACCTTC

J gene: TRBJ2-7
CDR3 length: 12
clone size: many
V gene: TRBV2
D gene: -
CDR3 protein: CASKRLRYEQYF
CDR3 DNA: TGTGCCAGCAAGAGACTCCGCTACGAGCAGTACTTC

J gene: TRBJ2-2
CDR3 length: 17
clone size: -
V gene: TRBV24-1
D gene: TRBD2
CDR3 protein: CATSDLTSGINTGELFF
CDR3 DNA: TGTGCCACCAGTGACTTGACTAGCGGGATCAACACCGGGGAGCTGTTTTTT

J gene: TRBJ2-3
CDR3 length: 14
clone size: -
V gene: TRBV6-2/TRBV6-3
D gene: TRBD1
CDR3 protein: CASSGTGGADTQYF
CDR3 DNA: TGTGCCTCGTCGGGGACAGGGGGCGCCGATACGCAGTATTTT

J gene: TRBJ2-7
CDR3 length: 13
clone size: many
V gene: TRBV12-3/TRBV12-4
D gene: -
CDR3 protein: CASSLRPDYEQYF
CDR3 DNA: TGTGCCAGCAGTTTAAGGCCAGACTACGAGCAGTACTTC

J gene: TRBJ1-2
CDR3 length: 14
clone size: many
V gene: TRBV4-2
D gene: -
CDR3 protein: CASSQDGVEYGYTF
CDR3 DNA: TGTGCCAGCAGCCAGGATGGGGTGGAATATGGCTACACCTTC

J gene: TRBJ2-5
CDR3 length: 14
clone size: -
V gene: TRBV3-1
D gene: -
CDR3 protein: CASSQVGGGETQYF
CDR3 DNA: TGTGCCAGCAGCCAAGTTGGTGGGGGTGAGACCCAGTACTTC

J gene: TRBJ2-3
CDR3 length: 15
clone size: many
V gene: TRBV7-3
D gene: TRBD2
CDR3 protein: CASSVGLAVTDTQYF
CDR3 DNA: TGTGCCAGCTCCGTCGGACTAGCGGTCACAGATACGCAGTATTTT

J gene: TRBJ2-2
CDR3 length: 17
clone size: few
V gene: TRBV6-5
D gene: -
CDR3 protein: CASSYSDIDPNTGELFF
CDR3 DNA: TGTGCCAGCAGTTACTCCGACATCGATCCTAACACCGGGGAGCTGTTTTTT

J gene: TRBJ2-1
CDR3 length: 16
clone size: many
V gene: TRBV5-1
D gene: -
CDR3 protein: CASSLDGTTGNNEQFF
CDR3 DNA: TGCGCCAGCAGCTTGGATGGGACAACGGGGAACAATGAGCAGTTCTTC

J gene: TRBJ2-1
CDR3 length: 13
clone size: -
V gene: TRBV7-9
D gene: -
CDR3 protein: CASSSTGPNEQFF
CDR3 DNA: TGTGCCAGCAGCTCAACGGGTCCCAATGAGCAGTTCTTC

J gene: TRBJ2-2
CDR3 length: 15
clone size: -
V gene: TRBV15
D gene: -
CDR3 protein: CATSREQGYTGELFF
CDR3 DNA: TGTGCCACCAGCAGAGAACAGGGTTACACCGGGGAGCTGTTTTTT

J gene: TRBJ1-4
CDR3 length: 12
clone size: many
V gene: TRBV28
D gene: -
CDR3 protein: CALGTTNEKLFF
CDR3 DNA: TGTGCGCTCGGGACGACTAATGAAAAACTGTTTTTT

J gene: TRBJ2-6
CDR3 length: 14
clone size: -
V gene: TRBV12-5
D gene: -
CDR3 protein: CASGLTSGANVLTF
CDR3 DNA: TGTGCTAGTGGTTTGACCTCTGGGGCCAACGTCCTGACTTTC

J gene: TRBJ1-4
CDR3 length: 14
clone size: few
V gene: TRBV12-3/TRBV12-4
D gene: -
CDR3 protein: CASSHGIQNEKLFF
CDR3 DNA: TGTGCCAGCAGCCACGGGATACAAAATGAAAAACTGTTTTTT

J gene: TRBJ2-1
CDR3 length: 13
clone size: -
V gene: TRBV10-3
D gene: -
CDR3 protein: CAIRRDGDNEQFF
CDR3 DNA: TGTGCCATCAGACGGGACGGTGACAATGAGCAGTTCTTC